This entry is about one T cell receptor beta chain. The data are from a study of blood T cell repertoires in COVID-19. Study-wide background: Samples came from the United States, Italy and Spain, spanning acute and convalescent COVID-19. PBMCs, B-cell-depleted T cells, or T cells provided the cDNA or gDNA that made up the material.

In the authors' methods: Estimates of nucleated cell counts were drawn from the amplification of reference gene primers. TCRdb keeps only in-frame clones here, not all; method: immunoSEQ multiplex PCR. The DNA was the basis for D and trimming; V, J and clone size are from that table. The table has approximately 280,000 clones, 88% seen once. This TCR was sampled from a man aged 18 to 30 with active or convalescent COVID-19. The specimen sequenced was peripheral blood.

Written as DNA, the CDR3 is TGTGCCAGCAGCGAGACAGGGGCGGGCAATTCACCCCTCCACTTT. Its translation: CASSETGAGNSPLHF. The chain links TRBV9 to TRBJ1-6; TRBD1 agrees at 8 bases. This CDR3 is built from 15 residues. Germline CDR1 and CDR2: SGDLS and YYNGEE. Losses at the gene ends were 3 bases for V and 7 bases for J; bases not matched to a gene: 6.